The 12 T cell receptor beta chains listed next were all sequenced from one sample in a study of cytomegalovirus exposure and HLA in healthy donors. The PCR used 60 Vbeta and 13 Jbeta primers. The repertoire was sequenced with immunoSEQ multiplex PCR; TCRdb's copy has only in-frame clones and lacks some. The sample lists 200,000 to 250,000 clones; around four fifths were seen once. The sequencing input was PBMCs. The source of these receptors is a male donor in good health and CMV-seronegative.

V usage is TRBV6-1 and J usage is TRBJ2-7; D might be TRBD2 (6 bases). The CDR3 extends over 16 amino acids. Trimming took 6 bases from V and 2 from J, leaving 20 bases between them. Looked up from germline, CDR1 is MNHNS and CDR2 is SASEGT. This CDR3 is CASSERISGGTYEQYF. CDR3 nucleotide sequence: TGTGCCAGCAGCGAACGGATATCTGGGGGGACCTACGAGCAGTACTTC.

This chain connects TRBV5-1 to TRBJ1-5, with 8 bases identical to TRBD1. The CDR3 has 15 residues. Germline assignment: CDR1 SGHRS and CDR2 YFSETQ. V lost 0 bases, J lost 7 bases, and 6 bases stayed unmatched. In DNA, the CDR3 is TGCGCCAGCAGCTTGGGGTCAGGGGGCGGGCAGCCCCAGCATTTT. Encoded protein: CASSLGSGGGQPQHF.

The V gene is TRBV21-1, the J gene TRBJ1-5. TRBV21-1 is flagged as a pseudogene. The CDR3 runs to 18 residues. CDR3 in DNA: TGTGCCAGCAGCAACTCCCTGAGAGGGGGGGATAGCAATCAGCCCCAGCATTTT. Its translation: CASSNSLRGGDSNQPQHF.

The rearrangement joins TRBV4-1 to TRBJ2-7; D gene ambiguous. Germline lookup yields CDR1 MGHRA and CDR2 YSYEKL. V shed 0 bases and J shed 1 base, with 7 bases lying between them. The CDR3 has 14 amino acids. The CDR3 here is CASSQDRVSYEQYF. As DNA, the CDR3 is TGCGCCAGCAGCCAAGACCGGGTTTCCTACGAGCAGTACTTC.

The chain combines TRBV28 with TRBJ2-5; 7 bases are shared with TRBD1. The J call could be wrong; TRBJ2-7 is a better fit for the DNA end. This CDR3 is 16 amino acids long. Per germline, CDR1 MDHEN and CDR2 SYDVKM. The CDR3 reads CASSSSSGTEIYEQYF. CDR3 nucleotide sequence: TGTGCCAGCAGTTCGAGCTCCGGGACAGAGATATACGAGCAGTACTTC.

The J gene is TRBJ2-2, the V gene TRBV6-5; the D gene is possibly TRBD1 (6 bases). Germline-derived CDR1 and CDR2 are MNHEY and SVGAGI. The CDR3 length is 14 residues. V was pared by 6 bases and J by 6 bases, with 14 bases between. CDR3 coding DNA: TGTGCCAGCAGGCTACAGGGTGTATCCGGGGAGCTGTTTTTT. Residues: CASRLQGVSGELFF.

The CDR3 region is CASSAIGQSGDTQYF. Written as DNA, the CDR3 is TGTGCCAGCAGCGCCATTGGACAGTCAGGAGATACGCAGTATTTT. This chain uses TRBV5-5 with TRBJ2-3; a weak D match, TRBD1 (6 bases). V lost 4 bases, J lost 5 bases, and 17 bases lay in between. The CDR3 runs to 15 residues. Germline V gives CDR1 SGHKS, CDR2 YYEKEE (reference sequence).

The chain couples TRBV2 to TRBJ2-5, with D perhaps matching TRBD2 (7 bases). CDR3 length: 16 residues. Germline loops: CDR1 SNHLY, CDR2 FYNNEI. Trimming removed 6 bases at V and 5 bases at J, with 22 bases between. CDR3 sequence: CASSPGGLGGIETQYF. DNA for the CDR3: TGTGCCAGCAGCCCCGGCGGACTAGGGGGGATTGAGACCCAGTACTTC. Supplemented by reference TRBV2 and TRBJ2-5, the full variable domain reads EPEVTQTPSHQVTQMGQEVILRCVPISNHLYFYWYRQILGQKVEFLVSFYNNEISEKSEIFDDQFSVERPDGSNFTLKIRSTKLEDSAMYFCASSPGGLGGIETQYFGPGTRLLVL.

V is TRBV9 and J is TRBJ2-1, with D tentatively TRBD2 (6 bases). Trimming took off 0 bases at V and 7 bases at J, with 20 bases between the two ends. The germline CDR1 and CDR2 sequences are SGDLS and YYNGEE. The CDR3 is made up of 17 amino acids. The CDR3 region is CASSVESHGGIRNEQFF. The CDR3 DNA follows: TGTGCCAGCAGCGTAGAGTCTCATGGCGGGATTCGTAATGAGCAGTTCTTC.

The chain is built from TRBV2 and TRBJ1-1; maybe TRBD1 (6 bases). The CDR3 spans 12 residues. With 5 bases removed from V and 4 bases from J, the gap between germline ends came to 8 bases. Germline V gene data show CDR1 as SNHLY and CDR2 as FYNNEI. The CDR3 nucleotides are TGTGCCAGCAGTCAGGGGCCCACTGAAGCTTTCTTT. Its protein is CASSQGPTEAFF.

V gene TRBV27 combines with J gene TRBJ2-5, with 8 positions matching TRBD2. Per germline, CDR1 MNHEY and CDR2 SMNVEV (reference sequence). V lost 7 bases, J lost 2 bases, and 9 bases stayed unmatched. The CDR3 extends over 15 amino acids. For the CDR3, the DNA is TGTGCCAGCACCAAATTAGCGGGATCACAAGAGACCCAGTACTTC. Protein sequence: CASTKLAGSQETQYF.

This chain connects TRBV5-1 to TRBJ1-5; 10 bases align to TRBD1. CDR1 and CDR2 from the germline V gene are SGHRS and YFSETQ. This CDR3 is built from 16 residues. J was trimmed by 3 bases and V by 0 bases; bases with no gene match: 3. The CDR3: CASSLGGTGVNQPQHF. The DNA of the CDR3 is TGCGCCAGCAGCTTGGGTGGGACAGGGGTCAATCAGCCCCAGCATTTT.